Presented here are 32 T cell receptor beta chains from one specimen sequenced in a study of early T cells in non-severe SARS-CoV-2 infection. Via MiXCR, TCRdb re-called the 5' RACE reads, giving one row per CDR3 protein. The sample has under 35,000 distinct CDR3 sequences; just under 3% are singletons. Sequencing was performed on whole blood. The receptors originated from an adult who was a healthcare worker with PCR-confirmed SARS-CoV-2 infection or an uninfected control (not recorded which).

This clonotype was seen at least ten times. This rearrangement joins TRBV4-2 to TRBJ1-4, with D hard to call. The CDR3 consists of 16 residues. Germline loops: CDR1 LGHNA, CDR2 YNFKEQ. V shed 0 bases and J shed 8 bases, with 16 bases lying between them. The CDR3 region is CASSQDLKGSKEKLFF. CDR3 nucleotides: TGTGCCAGCAGCCAAGATCTCAAGGGTTCCAAGGAAAAACTGTTTTTT.

This clonotype was seen many times. V gene TRBV20-1 combines with J gene TRBJ2-2; 7 bases match TRBD1. CDR3 length: 15 amino acids. Trimming at V came to 0 bases and at J to 4 bases, leaving 5 bases not matched to a gene. The germline CDR1 and CDR2 sequences are DFQATT and SNEGSKA (reference sequence). This CDR3 reads CSARDGQGVTGELFF. As DNA, the CDR3 is TGCAGTGCTAGAGATGGGCAGGGGGTCACCGGGGAGCTGTTTTTT.

This clonotype came up many times. V usage is TRBV30 and J usage is TRBJ1-1; the D is unclear. Germline V CDR1 and CDR2: GTSNPN, SVGIG (reference sequence). V lost 0 bases and J 1 base, leaving 6 bases between the germline ends. This CDR3 region has 13 residues. Written as DNA, the CDR3 is TGTGCCTGGAGTGTGCATGGGAACACTGAAGCTTTCTTT. Translating it yields CAWSVHGNTEAFF.

This clonotype was detected many times. This sequence joins TRBV20-1 and TRBJ1-1; D uncertain. Trimming stripped 0 bases from V and 1 base from J, with 9 bases between. The CDR3 is made up of 14 amino acids. From germline, CDR1 is DFQATT and CDR2 SNEGSKA (reference sequence). The CDR3 nucleotides are TGCAGTGCTAGAGAGGCAGATTCGAACACTGAAGCTTTCTTT. Encoded protein: CSAREADSNTEAFF.

This clonotype was detected ten times or more. V gene TRBV6-2 or TRBV6-3 combines with J gene TRBJ2-2, with D maybe TRBD1 (6 bases). The CDR3 has 15 amino acids. Trimming shortened V by 6 bases and J by 2 bases, and 13 bases separated the two germline ends. Germline CDR1 MNHEY, CDR2 SVGEGT. CDR3 loop: CASRQTGLNTGELFF. The CDR3 DNA sequence: TGTGCCAGCAGACAGACAGGTCTAAACACCGGGGAGCTGTTTTTT.

This chain links TRBV10-2 with TRBJ2-7; perhaps TRBD2 as D (5 bases). The CDR3 covers 13 residues. The V gene lost 3 bases and the J gene lost 9 bases, with 15 bases spanning the gap. Germline values: CDR1 WSHSY, CDR2 SAAADI. The CDR3 region is CASSENVGSGQYV. As DNA, the CDR3 is TGCGCCAGCAGTGAAAACGTGGGCAGCGGGCAGTACGTC.

This clonotype was seen repeatedly, ten times or more. The rearrangement joins TRBV4-2 to TRBJ1-1, with D perhaps matching TRBD1 (6 bases). The CDR3 contains 14 residues. The germline V gene has CDR1 LGHNA and CDR2 YNFKEQ. V lost 0 bases and J 4 bases, leaving 9 bases between the germline ends. The CDR3 is CASSQDPDSTEAFF. In nucleotides, the CDR3 is TGTGCCAGCAGCCAAGATCCGGACAGCACTGAAGCTTTCTTT.

This clonotype was seen ten or more times. The CDR3 DNA reads as TGCAGCGTAACAGGGGGAACCAAAAACATTCAGTACTTC. It translates to CSVTGGTKNIQYF. The J gene is TRBJ2-4, the V gene TRBV29-1, with 8 nucleotides matching TRBD1. V gave up 6 bases and J gave up 2 bases; unmatched junction bases: 3. The CDR3 contains 13 residues. CDR1 SQVTM and CDR2 ANQGSEA come from the germline V gene.

This clonotype was recorded many times. V usage is TRBV7-2 and J usage is TRBJ2-3, with 8 bases aligning to TRBD1. The V gene end was trimmed by 5 bases and the J gene end by 2 bases; junction bases not matched to a gene: 12. The CDR3 runs 17 residues. CDR1 and CDR2 from the germline V gene are SGHTA and FQGNSA. Written as DNA, the CDR3 is TGTGCCAGCAGCCCAACTATTACAGGGGGAAACACAGATACGCAGTATTTT. Its protein product is CASSPTITGGNTDTQYF.

This clonotype has a handful of counts. J is TRBJ2-3 and V is TRBV18; a possible D gene is TRBD1 (6 bases). The length of the CDR3 is 15 residues. Germline values: CDR1 KGHSH, CDR2 LQKENI. V was cut by 1 base and J by 2 bases, with 10 bases left in between. CDR3: CASSPRTVLTDTQYF. CDR3 nucleotides: TGTGCCAGCTCACCACGGACAGTTCTCACAGATACGCAGTATTTT.

This clonotype has ten or more counts. The genes are TRBV4-1 and TRBJ1-2; D call uncertain. Germline V gives CDR1 MGHRA, CDR2 YSYEKL. CDR3 size: 13 residues. The V gene lost 0 bases and the J gene lost 5 bases, with 7 bases spanning the gap. CDR3 in DNA: TGCGCCAGCAGCCAAGATTTTGGGTATGGCTACACCTTC. It is translated as CASSQDFGYGYTF.

CDR3 in DNA: TGTGCCAGCAGCCCGACAGGAGCCAAAAACATTCAGTACTTC. Amino acid sequence: CASSPTGAKNIQYF. V is TRBV13 and J is TRBJ2-4; TRBD1 might be the D (6 bases). The CDR3 runs 14 residues. The V end lost 5 bases, the J end lost 0 bases, and 8 bases lay between the germline ends. Looked up from germline, CDR1 is PRHDT and CDR2 is FYEKMQ (reference sequence).

This clonotype was found many times. This chain links TRBV11-2 with TRBJ1-6; D remains unclear. This CDR3 comprises 13 residues. Germline-derived CDR1 and CDR2 are SGHAT and FQNNGV. The germline V and J ends were trimmed by 5 bases and 14 bases, with 16 bases remaining between them. As DNA, the CDR3 is TGTGCCAGCAGCACCCGTGGCATCTCCGCCCTCCACTTT. Protein: CASSTRGISALHF.

This clonotype has a count of ten or more. This chain joins TRBV5-1 and TRBJ2-1; 8 bases line up with TRBD1. V lost 5 bases, J lost 3 bases, and 7 bases stayed unmatched. The germline gives CDR1 SGHRS, CDR2 YFSETQ. The CDR3 covers 15 residues. The CDR3 DNA sequence: TGCGCCAGCAGGAAGCAGGGGGCGGACTACAATGAGCAGTTCTTC. Amino acids: CASRKQGADYNEQFF.

There are many counts of this clonotype. The V and J genes are TRBV6-6 and TRBJ1-1, with 9 bases aligning to TRBD1. CDR3 length equals 13 residues. Per the germline V gene, CDR1 is MNHNY and CDR2 is SVGAGI (reference sequence). The junction had 11 bases not matched to a gene; V was cut back by 8 bases and J by 10 bases. The CDR3 spells CASSRGQGRGAFF. In nucleotides, the CDR3 is TGTGCCAGCTCTAGGGGACAGGGTCGGGGAGCTTTCTTT.

This clonotype was counted many times. The V and J genes are TRBV7-3 and TRBJ2-6, with TRBD2 as a possible D gene (5 bases). Trimming cost V 5 bases and J 1 base, with 18 bases left between them. The CDR3 is 18 amino acids. The germline V gene has CDR1 SGHTA and CDR2 FQGTGA. CDR3 coding DNA: TGTGCCAGCAGCCCGGGGAACCGCGCTCTTTCTGGGGCCAACGTCCTGACTTTC. Translation gives CASSPGNRALSGANVLTF.

The rearrangement uses TRBV5-6 and TRBJ2-4; no clear D. The germline V and J ends were trimmed by 4 bases and 11 bases, with 16 bases remaining between them. The CDR3 runs 13 residues. CDR1 SGHDT and CDR2 YYEEEE come from the germline V gene. The CDR3 reads CASSPVGMGVQYF. The CDR3 nucleotides are TGTGCCAGCAGCCCCGTAGGGATGGGCGTTCAGTACTTC.

This clonotype was recorded at least ten times. The chain employs TRBV12-3 or TRBV12-4 and TRBJ2-1; a weak D match, TRBD2 (6 bases). V was trimmed by 6 bases and J by 0 bases, leaving 24 bases between them. The CDR3 is 19 residues long. The CDR3 spells CASRSPAGFNQSSYNEQFF. In DNA, the CDR3 is TGTGCCAGCAGGAGTCCGGCGGGGTTCAACCAGAGCTCCTACAATGAGCAGTTCTTC.

This clonotype was counted ten times or more. The chain combines TRBV11-2 with TRBJ2-1, with 10 bases matching TRBD2. Germline V gives CDR1 SGHAT, CDR2 FQNNGV. V shed 5 bases, J shed 4 bases, and the junction held 5 bases outside the gene matches. The CDR3 has 15 residues. The CDR3 region is CASSPRTSGYNEQFF. The CDR3 coding sequence is TGTGCCAGCAGCCCCAGGACTAGCGGATACAATGAGCAGTTCTTC.

This clonotype has a count of ten or more. The J gene is TRBJ2-7, the V gene TRBV29-1; 7 nucleotides align to TRBD1. This CDR3 spans 13 amino acids. Germline CDR1 SQVTM, CDR2 ANQGSEA. The J segment lost 1 base and the V segment lost 6 bases, leaving 6 bases of the junction unmatched. In nucleotides, the CDR3 is TGCAGCGTGAGACAGGGTGGGTCCTACGAGCAGTACGTC. It encodes CSVRQGGSYEQYV.

Notes on this clonotype: This may come from a read error, since a much larger clone is one base off. The chain uses TRBV6-1 and TRBJ2-1; possibly TRBD1 or TRBD2 for D (5 bases each). The V gene lost 3 bases and the J gene lost 4 bases, with 16 bases spanning the gap. Germline assignment: CDR1 MNHNS and CDR2 SASEGT. The CDR3 covers 16 residues. CDR3 DNA sequence: TGTGCCAGCAGTGATTCTTGGGACGACAAGTACAATGAGCAGTTCTTC. It codes for CASSDSWDDKYNEQFF.

The chain uses TRBV20-1 and TRBJ2-3; possibly TRBD1 or TRBD2 for D (5 bases each). From germline, CDR1 is DFQATT and CDR2 SNEGSKA (reference sequence). V was clipped by 7 bases and J by 1 base, with 15 bases between them. CDR3 size: 14 residues. The CDR3: CSGPTGGCTDTQYF. CDR3 coding DNA: TGCAGTGGCCCGACTGGGGGATGCACAGATACGCAGTATTTT.

This clonotype was seen many times. The chain combines TRBV27 with TRBJ1-2; D gene ambiguous. CDR3 length: 13 residues. The germline CDR1 and CDR2 sequences are MNHEY and SMNVEV (reference sequence). V dropped 6 bases and J dropped 2 bases, with 10 bases sitting between them. The CDR3 spells CASSHDGNYGYTF. CDR3 in DNA: TGTGCCAGCAGCCACGACGGGAACTATGGCTACACCTTC.

This clonotype appeared many times. The chain couples TRBV7-8 to TRBJ2-6; unclear D gene. Trimming removed 1 base from V and 2 bases from J, with 6 bases in between. Per the germline V gene, CDR1 is SGHVS and CDR2 is FQNEAQ. The CDR3 length is 15 residues. The CDR3 reads CASSLERAGANVLTF. The CDR3 DNA is TGTGCCAGCAGCTTAGAAAGGGCTGGGGCCAACGTCCTGACTTTC. The full variable domain, in which reference TRBV7-8 and TRBJ2-6 provide the parts outside the CDR3, is GAGVSQSPRYKVAKRGQDVALRCDPISGHVSLFWYQQALGQGPEFLTYFQNEAQLDKSGLPSDRFFAERPEGSVSTLKIQRTQQEDSAVYLCASSLERAGANVLTFGAGSRLTVL.

In its sample, this clonotype ranks as medium-sized. This chain links TRBV20-1 with TRBJ1-5; possible D gene TRBD1, 6 bases. The germline V gene encodes CDR1 DFQATT and CDR2 SNEGSKA (reference sequence). The CDR3 extends over 13 amino acids. Trimming shortened V by 0 bases and J by 9 bases, and 12 bases separated the two germline ends. The DNA of the CDR3 is TGCAGTGCTAGAGAGCAGGGGAAAATGCCCCAGCATTTT. Its translation: CSAREQGKMPQHF.

This clonotype was observed many times. The J gene is TRBJ2-2, the V gene TRBV5-1, with 9 bases that match TRBD1. The CDR3 covers 17 residues. V was clipped by 4 bases and J by 0 bases; unmatched bases: 7. Germline CDR1 is SGHRS and CDR2 is YFSETQ. The CDR3 DNA is TGCGCCAGCAGCCTATACGGGACAGGGACGAACACCGGGGAGCTGTTTTTT. It yields the protein CASSLYGTGTNTGELFF.

This clonotype was observed at least ten times. V usage is TRBV12-3 or TRBV12-4 and J usage is TRBJ1-4; weak D call: TRBD1 (5 bases). The CDR3 sequence is 16 residues long. The V end lost 5 bases, the J end lost 4 bases, and 17 bases lay between the germline ends. DNA of the CDR3: TGTGCCAGCAGTCCGCCTCTCCGGGACGGTAATGAAAAACTGTTTTTT. It specifies CASSPPLRDGNEKLFF.

This clonotype came up many times. The rearrangement links TRBV5-6 to TRBJ1-2, with D tentatively TRBD1 (6 bases). The CDR3 runs to 13 residues. Per the germline V gene, CDR1 is SGHDT and CDR2 is YYEEEE. Trimming took off 1 base at V and 9 bases at J, with 13 bases between the two ends. The CDR3 region has the DNA TGTGCCAGCAGCTTGCCAGGGGTTGGTAGCTACACCTTC. Protein product: CASSLPGVGSYTF.

This clonotype was counted ten times or more. The chain couples TRBV6-9 to TRBJ1-6; tentatively, D is TRBD1 (5 bases). Per germline, CDR1 MNHGY and CDR2 SVAAGI. This CDR3 spans 18 amino acids. V was cut by 0 bases and J by 0 bases, with 12 bases left in between. The CDR3 region has the DNA TGTGCCAGCAGTTATTCTACAGGTGCTAGCTCCTATAATTCACCCCTCCACTTT. It is translated as CASSYSTGASSYNSPLHF.

This clonotype was recorded at least ten times. The V call is TRBV5-5, the J call TRBJ2-1; weak D call: TRBD2 (5 bases). The germline V and J ends were trimmed by 2 bases and 8 bases, with 17 bases remaining between them. The CDR3 is made up of 15 amino acids. Germline CDR1 is SGHKS and CDR2 is YYEKEE (reference sequence). The CDR3 protein is CASSLRERFSDEQFF. In DNA form, the CDR3 reads TGTGCCAGCAGCTTACGGGAAAGGTTTTCTGATGAGCAGTTCTTC.

This clonotype was seen many times. The chain links TRBV3-1 to TRBJ2-3; the match to TRBD1 covers 11 bases. This CDR3 comprises 14 residues. Germline CDR1 reads LGHDT; CDR2 reads YNNKEL (reference sequence). The V and J ends lost 6 bases and 4 bases, in that order; junction bases with no gene match: 3. CDR3: CASRRTGGPDTQYF. In DNA form, the CDR3 reads TGTGCCAGCAGAAGGACAGGGGGCCCAGATACGCAGTATTTT.

This clonotype was observed many times. CDR3 DNA: TGCAGTGCCAATGATAGGACAGATACGCAGTATTTT. Its protein is CSANDRTDTQYF. The rearrangement uses TRBV20-1 and TRBJ2-3; D gene unclear. The V end lost 6 bases, the J end lost 3 bases, and 10 bases lay between the germline ends. The germline gives CDR1 DFQATT, CDR2 SNEGSKA (reference sequence). The CDR3 runs to 12 residues.